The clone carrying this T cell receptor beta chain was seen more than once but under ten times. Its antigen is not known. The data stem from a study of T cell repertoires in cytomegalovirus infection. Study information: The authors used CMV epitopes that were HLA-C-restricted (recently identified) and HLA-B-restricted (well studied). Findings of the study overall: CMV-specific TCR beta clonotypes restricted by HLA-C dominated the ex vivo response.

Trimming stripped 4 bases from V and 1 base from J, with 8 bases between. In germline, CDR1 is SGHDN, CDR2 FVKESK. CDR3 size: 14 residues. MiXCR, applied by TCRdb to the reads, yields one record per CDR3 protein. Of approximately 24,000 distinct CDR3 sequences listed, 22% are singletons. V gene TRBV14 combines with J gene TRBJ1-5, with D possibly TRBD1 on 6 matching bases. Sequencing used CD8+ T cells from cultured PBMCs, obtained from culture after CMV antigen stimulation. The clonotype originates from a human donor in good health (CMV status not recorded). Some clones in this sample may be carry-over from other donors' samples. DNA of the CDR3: TGTGCCAGCAGCCTCAGGGGAAGCAATCAGCCCCAGCATTTT. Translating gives CASSLRGSNQPQHF.